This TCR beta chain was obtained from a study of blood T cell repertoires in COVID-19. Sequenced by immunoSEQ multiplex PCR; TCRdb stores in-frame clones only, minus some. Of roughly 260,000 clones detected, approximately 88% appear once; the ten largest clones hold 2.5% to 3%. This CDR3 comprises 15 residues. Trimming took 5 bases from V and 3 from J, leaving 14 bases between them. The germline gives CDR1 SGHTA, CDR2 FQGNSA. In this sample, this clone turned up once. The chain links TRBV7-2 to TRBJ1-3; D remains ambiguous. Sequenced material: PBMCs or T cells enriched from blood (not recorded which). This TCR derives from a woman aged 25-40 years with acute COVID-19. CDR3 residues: CASSLLPGLGNTIYF. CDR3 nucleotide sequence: TGTGCCAGCAGCCTACTCCCCGGTCTTGGAAACACCATATATTTT.